A single sample gave rise to the 4 T cell receptor beta chains below, sequenced in a study of cytomegalovirus exposure and HLA in healthy donors. Primers: 60 Vbeta forward and 13 Jbeta reverse. Here immunoSEQ multiplex PCR was the method, and the copy in TCRdb shows in-frame clones only, minus some. The profile shows some 190,000 clones, 65% to 85% of them singletons. Sequencing was performed on PBMCs. The source is a girl aged 5-17 years in good health and CMV-seropositive.

V is TRBV9 and J is TRBJ2-1, with 8 bases fitting TRBD2. The CDR3 extends over 15 amino acids. V shed 4 bases and J 6 bases; nucleotides not matched to a gene: 9. Germline assignment: CDR1 SGDLS and CDR2 YYNGEE. The CDR3 sequence: CASSSRPGGTNEQFF. CDR3 nucleotides: TGTGCCAGCAGCTCTCGGCCGGGGGGGACCAATGAGCAGTTCTTC. Filled out from reference TRBV9 and TRBJ2-1, the complete variable domain reads DSGVTQTPKHLITATGQRVTLRCSPRSGDLSVYWYQQSLDQGLQFLIQYYNGEERAKGNILERFSAQQFPDLHSELNLSSLELGDSALYFCASSSRPGGTNEQFFGPGTRLTVL.

The chain couples TRBV7-2 to TRBJ2-2; the D gene is possibly TRBD1 (5 bases). V was pared by 3 bases and J by 6 bases, with 14 bases between. Germline assignment: CDR1 SGHTA and CDR2 FQGNSA. This CDR3 is built from 15 residues. The CDR3 DNA reads TGTGCCAGCAGCTTTGGCAGGGTTGTCGCCGGGGAGCTGTTTTTT. The encoded protein is CASSFGRVVAGELFF.

This chain joins TRBV30 and TRBJ1-3; the D is unclear. Germline lookup yields CDR1 GTSNPN and CDR2 SVGIG (reference sequence). The CDR3 spans 13 residues. V lost 7 bases and J 0 bases, leaving 10 bases between the germline ends. The chain's CDR3 is CASEVSSGNTIYF. CDR3 sequence (DNA): TGTGCCTCAGAGGTCAGCTCTGGAAACACCATATATTTT.

V gene TRBV27 combines with J gene TRBJ2-1; 9 bases line up with TRBD2. CDR3 size: 18 residues. CDR1 is MNHEY, CDR2 SMNVEV, per germline (reference sequence). Germline trimming cut 1 base from V and 0 bases from J; bases unmatched to any gene: 7. The CDR3 spells CASSLFGGRGSSYNEQFF. CDR3 nucleotides: TGTGCCAGCAGTTTATTTGGCGGGAGGGGGAGCTCCTACAATGAGCAGTTCTTC.